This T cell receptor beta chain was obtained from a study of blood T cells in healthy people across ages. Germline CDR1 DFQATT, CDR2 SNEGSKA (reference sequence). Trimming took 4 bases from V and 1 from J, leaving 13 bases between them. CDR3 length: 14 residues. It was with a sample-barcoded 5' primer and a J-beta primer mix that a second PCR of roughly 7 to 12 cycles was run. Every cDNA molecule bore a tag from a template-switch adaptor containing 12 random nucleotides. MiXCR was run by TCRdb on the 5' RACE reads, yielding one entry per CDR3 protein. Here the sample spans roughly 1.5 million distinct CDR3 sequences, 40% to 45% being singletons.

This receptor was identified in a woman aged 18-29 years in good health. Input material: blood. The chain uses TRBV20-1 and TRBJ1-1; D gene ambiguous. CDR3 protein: CSAMGSPGNTEAFF. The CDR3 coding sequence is TGCAGTGCTATGGGTTCCCCAGGGAACACTGAAGCTTTCTTT.